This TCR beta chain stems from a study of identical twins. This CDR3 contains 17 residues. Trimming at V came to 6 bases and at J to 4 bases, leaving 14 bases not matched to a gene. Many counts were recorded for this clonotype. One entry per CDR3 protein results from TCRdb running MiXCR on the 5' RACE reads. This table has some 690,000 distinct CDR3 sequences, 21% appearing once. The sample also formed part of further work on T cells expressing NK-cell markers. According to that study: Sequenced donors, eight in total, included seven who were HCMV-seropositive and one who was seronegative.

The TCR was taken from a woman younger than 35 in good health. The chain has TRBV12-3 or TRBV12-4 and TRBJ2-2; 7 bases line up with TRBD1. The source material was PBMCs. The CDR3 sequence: CASSLDSLNRGTGELFF. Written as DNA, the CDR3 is TGTGCCAGCAGCCTTGACAGCCTAAACAGGGGCACCGGGGAGCTGTTTTTT.